What follows is one T cell receptor (beta chain) and its context. The antigen is unknown. The data were obtained in a study of post-analysis software for immune sequencing data. Notes on the study in general: When the samples were clustered directly with F measure, those that had been prepared in the same batch showed strong co-clustering. Patients used about 5 TRBV segments, including TRBV5-6, TRBV5-1 and TRBV20-1, more often than controls.

TCR beta cDNA libraries included unique molecular identifiers. In TCRdb, the PCR reads were re-called with MiXCR into one record per CDR3 protein. Here the sample spans hundreds of thousands of distinct CDR3 sequences, 40% to 55% being singletons. Trimming at V came to 0 bases and at J to 3 bases, leaving 11 bases not matched to a gene. Germline-derived CDR1 and CDR2 are LGHNA and YNFKEQ. The CDR3 has 18 residues. The genes are TRBV4-2 and TRBJ2-3, with 8 bases identical to TRBD2. The origin of this receptor is a girl under 18 with multiple sclerosis. Sequencing used blood. CDR3 loop: CASSQESLREGRTDTQYF. Here the CDR3 DNA reads TGTGCCAGCAGCCAAGAATCTCTCCGGGAGGGGAGGACAGATACGCAGTATTTT.